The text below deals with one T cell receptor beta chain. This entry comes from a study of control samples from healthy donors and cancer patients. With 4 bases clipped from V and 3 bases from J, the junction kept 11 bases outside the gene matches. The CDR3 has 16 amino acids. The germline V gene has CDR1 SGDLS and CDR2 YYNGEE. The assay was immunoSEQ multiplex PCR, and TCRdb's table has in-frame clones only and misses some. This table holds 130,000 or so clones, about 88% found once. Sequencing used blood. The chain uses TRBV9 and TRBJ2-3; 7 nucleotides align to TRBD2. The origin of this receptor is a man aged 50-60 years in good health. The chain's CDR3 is CASSPPLGGITDTQYF. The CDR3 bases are TGTGCCAGCAGCCCCCCGCTCGGGGGGATAACAGATACGCAGTATTTT.